A single sample gave rise to the 19 T cell receptor beta chains below, sequenced in a study of T cell responses to AZD1222 COVID-19 vaccine. The data were produced by immunoSEQ multiplex PCR, yet TCRdb's version contains in-frame clones alone and is incomplete. The sample has about 60,000 clones; roughly 84% are singletons. The sample in question was peripheral blood, obtained on day 0 of AZD1222 vaccination. These receptors came from an adult in good health.

The V and J genes are TRBV5-1 and TRBJ2-1; tentatively, D is TRBD1 or TRBD2 (5 bases each). This CDR3 region has 18 residues. Looked up from germline, CDR1 is SGHRS and CDR2 is YFSETQ. V was clipped by 2 bases and J by 5 bases, with 23 bases between them. CDR3 in amino acids: CASSFRSGPITANNEQFF. In DNA, the CDR3 is TGCGCCAGCAGCTTTCGCTCGGGACCCATAACCGCCAACAATGAGCAGTTCTTC.

The sample holds a few counts of this clone. The rearrangement links TRBV19 to TRBJ1-1; possibly TRBD1 for D (5 bases). Trimming cost V 4 bases and J 1 base, with 10 bases left between them. Germline values: CDR1 LNHDA, CDR2 SQIVND (reference sequence). The CDR3 sequence is 14 residues long. The CDR3 is CASSTRAENTEAFF. The CDR3 DNA is TGTGCCAGTAGTACCAGGGCGGAGAACACTGAAGCTTTCTTT.

The chain joins TRBV7-6 to TRBJ1-1; TRBD1 matches at 7 bases. The CDR3 is 15 amino acids. The V segment lost 5 bases and the J segment 4 bases; nucleotides outside the gene matches: 10. In germline, CDR1 is SGHVS, CDR2 FNYEAQ. The CDR3: CASSLNRGGFTEAFF. CDR3 DNA sequence: TGTGCCAGCAGCCTCAACAGGGGTGGTTTCACTGAAGCTTTCTTT.

The chain recombines TRBV5-1 with TRBJ2-2, with a possible D match to TRBD1 (6 bases). The CDR3 runs 21 residues. In germline, CDR1 is SGHRS, CDR2 YFSETQ. V lost 4 bases to trimming and J lost 0 bases, with 28 bases between them. CDR3 DNA sequence: TGCGCCAGCAGCCGGCTATTTTCAAACAGGGTATCCCCACCGAACACCGGGGAGCTGTTTTTT. It encodes CASSRLFSNRVSPPNTGELFF.

This clone has more than one count but fewer than ten. CDR3 nucleotides: TGTGCCAGCAGCCGCAGGGGGATTATCGAAAAACTGTTTTTT. This codes for CASSRRGIIEKLFF. This chain joins TRBV14 and TRBJ1-4, with 7 bases identical to TRBD1. The junction had 7 bases not matched to a gene; V was cut back by 4 bases and J by 8 bases. This CDR3 comprises 14 residues. Germline V gene lookup returns CDR1 SGHDN and CDR2 FVKESK.

The rearrangement links TRBV10-3 to TRBJ1-2, with D unclear. V was trimmed by 4 bases and J by 0 bases, leaving 6 bases between them. Looked up from germline, CDR1 is ENHRY and CDR2 is SYGVKD. The CDR3 has 13 amino acids. CDR3 DNA: TGTGCCATCAGTGTTTCGGCTAACTATGGCTACACCTTC. Amino acid sequence: CAISVSANYGYTF.

The V gene is TRBV7-9, the J gene TRBJ1-1, with D perhaps TRBD1 (6 bases). Germline V CDR1 and CDR2: SEHNR, FQNEAQ (reference sequence). Trimming removed 3 bases at V and 1 base at J, with 12 bases between. This CDR3 spans 15 amino acids. The CDR3 here is CASSFSGQPNTEAFF. For the CDR3, the DNA is TGTGCCAGCAGCTTTTCGGGACAACCGAACACTGAAGCTTTCTTT.

The genes are TRBV15 and TRBJ1-4; TRBD1 might be the D (5 bases). Germline values: CDR1 LNHNV, CDR2 YYDKDF (reference sequence). The length of the CDR3 is 15 residues. V was shortened by 1 base and J by 15 bases, with 21 bases between the two germline ends. The CDR3 loop is CATSRAPEGRVKLFF. Written as DNA, the CDR3 is TGTGCCACCAGCAGAGCACCGGAGGGGAGAGTGAAATTGTTTTTT. The whole variable domain, filled in from reference TRBV15 and TRBJ1-4, reads DAMVIQNPRYQVTQFGKPVTLSCSQTLNHNVMYWYQQKSSQAPKLLFHYYDKDFNNEADTPDNFQSRRPNTSFCFLDIRSPGLGDTAMYLCATSRAPEGRVKLFFGSGTQLSVL.

The chain couples TRBV10-1 to TRBJ2-3; tentatively, D is TRBD2 (6 bases). Germline CDR1 and CDR2: WNHNN and SYGVQD (reference sequence). Trimming pared 0 bases from V and 5 bases from J, leaving 21 bases between. This CDR3 contains 18 residues. CDR3 sequence reads: CASSESTEGGVIKDTQYF. In DNA, the CDR3 is TGCGCCAGCAGTGAGTCGACGGAAGGAGGGGTAATCAAAGATACGCAGTATTTT.

This chain uses TRBV24-1 with TRBJ2-1; 10 bases agree with TRBD2. V dropped 3 bases and J dropped 6; count of bases not matched to a gene: 10. Germline V gene sequence: CDR1 KGHDR, CDR2 SFDVKD. This CDR3 spans 17 amino acids. CDR3 sequence reads: CATSDGVSGGTFNEQFF. The CDR3 bases are TGTGCCACCAGTGATGGGGTTAGCGGGGGGACTTTCAATGAGCAGTTCTTC.

The chain is built from TRBV6-1 and TRBJ2-2, with a possible D match to TRBD1 (8 bases). The CDR3 has 17 residues. Germline CDR1 MNHNS, CDR2 SASEGT. Trimming took off 4 bases at V and 2 bases at J, with 17 bases between the two ends. CDR3 in amino acids: CASSAFTGGVNTGELFF. DNA for the CDR3: TGTGCCAGCAGTGCCTTTACAGGGGGGGTAAACACCGGGGAGCTGTTTTTT.

The V and J genes are TRBV7-6 and TRBJ1-5; D possibly corresponds to TRBD1 (5 bases). The germline V and J ends were trimmed by 1 base and 0 bases, with 10 bases remaining between them. CDR1 and CDR2 (germline): SGHVS, FNYEAQ. This CDR3 region has 16 residues. Written as DNA, the CDR3 is TGTGCCAGCAGCTTAGGGGACCCGGATAGCAATCAGCCCCAGCATTTT. Its translation: CASSLGDPDSNQPQHF.

This clone was seen more than once but under ten times. The chain couples TRBV2 to TRBJ2-1; TRBD2 agrees at 7 bases. Trimming took 7 bases from V and 7 from J; bases not matched to a gene: 13. This CDR3 is 15 amino acids long. The germline CDR1 and CDR2 sequences are SNHLY and FYNNEI. In DNA form, the CDR3 reads TGTGCCAGCACCCCTGATGCTGGGGGGGGAAATGAGCAGTTCTTC. Translating gives CASTPDAGGGNEQFF.

V usage is TRBV5-1 and J usage is TRBJ2-7; TRBD1 might be the D (5 bases). In germline, CDR1 is SGHRS, CDR2 YFSETQ. The CDR3 contains 13 residues. Trimming cost V 5 bases and J 2 bases, with 11 bases left between them. CDR3 in amino acids: CASRETDTYEQYF. CDR3 in DNA: TGCGCCAGCAGGGAGACAGATACCTACGAGCAGTACTTC.

V and J are TRBV19 and TRBJ1-5; 9 bases agree with TRBD1. Germline CDR1 reads LNHDA; CDR2 reads SQIVND (reference sequence). Germline trimming cut 7 bases from V and 2 bases from J; bases unmatched to any gene: 6. CDR3 length equals 15 residues. The DNA for the CDR3 is TGTGCCAGTACCCGGGACAGGGCCCGCAATCAGCCCCAGCATTTT. Translating gives CASTRDRARNQPQHF.

Only a few counts were recorded for this clone. The chain combines TRBV12-5 with TRBJ2-1; TRBD2 matches at 10 bases. The V gene end was trimmed by 3 bases and the J gene end by 5 bases; junction bases not matched to a gene: 4. The CDR3 runs to 15 residues. Germline CDR1 LGHNT, CDR2 FRNRAP. CDR3 DNA: TGTGCTAGTGGTTTAGGACTAGCGGTTAACAATGAGCAGTTCTTC. This codes for CASGLGLAVNNEQFF.

The J gene is TRBJ2-7, the V gene TRBV3-1 (or the pseudogene TRBV3-2); 8 bases map to TRBD1. Germline lookup yields CDR1 LGHDT and CDR2 YNNKEL (reference sequence). The CDR3 contains 14 residues. V lost 1 base, J lost 4 bases, and 3 bases stayed unmatched. The CDR3 DNA follows: TGTGCCAGCAGCCAAGGAACAGGGGGATACGAGCAGTACTTC. Amino acids: CASSQGTGGYEQYF.

This chain joins TRBV9 and TRBJ2-7, with D hard to call. The V and J ends lost 0 bases and 3 bases respectively, with 13 bases between them. CDR1 is SGDLS and CDR2 is YYNGEE in the germline V gene. This CDR3 has 15 amino acids. The CDR3 nucleotides read TGTGCCAGCAGCGTAGCTCCCTCCAGGATCTACGAGCAGTACTTC. This gives the protein CASSVAPSRIYEQYF.

The gene calls are TRBV7-2 and TRBJ2-2, with TRBD1 as a possible D gene (5 bases). Germline V lookup: CDR1 SGHTA, CDR2 FQGNSA. The CDR3 is 17 amino acids. Trimming shortened V by 5 bases and J by 0 bases, and 16 bases separated the two germline ends. In DNA, the CDR3 is TGTGCCAGCAGCAGTCTTCCAGGGCTCGCGAACACCGGGGAGCTGTTTTTT. Its translation: CASSSLPGLANTGELFF.